This T cell receptor (beta chain) was retrieved from a study of tumor-infiltrating lymphocytes in localized non-small cell lung cancer. Background on the study: The cohort mixed smokers and never-smokers, several histologies, and some post-neoadjuvant-chemotherapy samples. Each patient gave resected tumor and non-adjacent uninvolved lung tissue.

The V segment lost 1 base and the J segment 4 bases; nucleotides outside the gene matches: 6. The CDR3 is 15 residues long. The germline CDR1 and CDR2 sequences are SSHAT and FNYEAQ (reference sequence). Generated by immunoSEQ multiplex PCR, the TCRdb table keeps only in-frame clones and is missing some. The table has over 9,000 clones, roughly 84% seen once. The V call is TRBV7-7, the J call TRBJ1-2; 7 bases line up with TRBD1. Material: lung tumor tissue. This sequence was found in a human donor with non-small cell lung cancer. CDR3 nucleotides: TGTGCCAGCAGCTTAGAAGGGACAGCCGCCTATGGCTACACCTTC. Amino acid sequence: CASSLEGTAAYGYTF.